This TCR beta chain derives from a study of cytomegalovirus exposure and HLA in healthy donors. Whole-study context: Researchers found that roughly 81% of a few hundred genotyped donors fell within the Caucasian-associated ancestry cluster.

Study outcomes and limitations: Some V segments, TRBV6-2 and TRBV6-3 among them, were indistinguishable and were therefore excluded. Sequence variants that were highly shared formed a cluster that was likely a sequencing artifact. The authors later linked a missense DCLRE1C variant to TCR beta V- and J-gene trimming.

This clone appeared a single time. The target antigen is unknown. The ends were cut back, 2 bases at V and 0 bases at J, with 11 bases in the middle. The CDR3 is made up of 16 amino acids. The V gene's germline CDR1 is SGHDT and CDR2 YYEEEE. PCR amplification relied on 60 Vbeta primers (plus 13 Jbeta primers). This table comes from immunoSEQ multiplex PCR, and its TCRdb copy is limited to in-frame clones, with some not included. Of around 130,000 clones listed, 82% are singletons. The source material was PBMCs. The receptor's source is a woman aged 18-29 years in good health and CMV-seronegative. V usage is TRBV5-6 and J usage is TRBJ2-2; D is perhaps TRBD1 (6 bases). This CDR3 reads CASSLGGTANTGELFF. The CDR3 DNA sequence: TGTGCCAGCAGCTTAGGGGGTACCGCGAACACCGGGGAGCTGTTTTTT.